The next 10 T cell receptor beta chains were all read from a single sample in a study of OX40 agonist ivuxolimab in advanced cancers. The assay was immunoSEQ multiplex PCR, and TCRdb's table has in-frame clones only and misses some. This sample has over 55,000 clones, with approximately 79% found just once. The specimen comprised CD4+ or CD8+ T cells sorted from blood, sampled in a trial of the OX40 agonist ivuxolimab. Source of these receptors: an adult with an advanced solid tumor such as melanoma, head and neck, liver or kidney cancer.

The gene calls are TRBV15 and TRBJ2-7, with a tentative D call TRBD1 (7 bases). The CDR3 has 15 residues. Germline CDR1 reads LNHNV; CDR2 reads YYDKDF (reference sequence). Trimming removed 1 base from V and 0 bases from J, with 10 bases in between. The CDR3 bases are TGTGCCACCAGCAGAGGGAGGGACAGCTCCTACGAGCAGTACTTC. It translates to CATSRGRDSSYEQYF.

The J gene is TRBJ2-7, the V gene TRBV7-9; D is perhaps TRBD1 or TRBD2 (6 bases each). Trimming removed 5 bases from V and 7 bases from J, with 18 bases in between. CDR1 is SEHNR, CDR2 FQNEAQ, per germline (reference sequence). CDR3 length: 14 residues. The CDR3 nucleotides are TGTGCCAGCAGCCAAACCCGGGGGCCCAATGAGCAGTACTTC. Its protein product is CASSQTRGPNEQYF.

The V and J genes are TRBV12-5 and TRBJ2-2; 7 positions match TRBD2. Germline loops: CDR1 LGHNT, CDR2 FRNRAP. This CDR3 has 15 amino acids. V lost 0 bases, J lost 3 bases, and 1 base stayed unmatched. The CDR3 nucleotides read TGTGCTAGTGGTTTGGTACGGGGGGACACCGGGGAGCTGTTTTTT. Translating it yields CASGLVRGDTGELFF. The variable domain in full, with the rest retrieved from reference TRBV12-5 and TRBJ2-2, is DARVTQTPRHKVTEMGQEVTMRCQPILGHNTVFWYRQTMMQGLELLAYFRNRAPLDDSGMPKDRFSAEMPDATLATLKIQPSEPRDSAVYFCASGLVRGDTGELFFGEGSRLTVL.

The table lists this clone with a count of one. The chain carries TRBV7-2 and TRBJ2-7; 10 bases map to TRBD2. The junction had 1 base not matched to a gene; V was cut back by 5 bases and J by 3 bases. CDR3 size: 13 residues. The germline gives CDR1 SGHTA, CDR2 FQGNSA. For the CDR3, the DNA is TGTGCCAGCAGCCCTAGCGGGGGCTACGAGCAGTACTTC. Translated: CASSPSGGYEQYF.

The rearrangement links TRBV5-6 to TRBJ1-2; 8 bases line up with TRBD1. Per the germline V gene, CDR1 is SGHDT and CDR2 is YYEEEE. The CDR3 runs 15 residues. The ends lost 1 base at V and 0 bases at J; junction bases unmatched: 2. CDR3 sequence reads: CASSLWDRPNYGYTF. The CDR3 DNA is TGTGCCAGCAGCTTGTGGGACAGGCCTAACTATGGCTACACCTTC. Complete variable domain (other parts from reference TRBV5-6 and TRBJ1-2): DAGVTQSPTHLIKTRGQQVTLRCSPKSGHDTVSWYQQALGQGPQFIFQYYEEEERQRGNFPDRFSGHQFPNYSSELNVNALLLGDSALYLCASSLWDRPNYGYTFGSGTRLTVV.

The chain joins TRBV4-2 to TRBJ1-2; 11 bases align to TRBD1. The CDR3 runs to 15 residues. The V segment lost 4 bases and the J segment 3 bases; nucleotides outside the gene matches: 4. CDR1 is LGHNA, CDR2 YNFKEQ, per germline. CDR3 protein: CASSLPGQGDYGYTF. In DNA form, the CDR3 reads TGTGCCAGCAGCCTCCCGGGACAGGGGGACTATGGCTACACCTTC.

The chain recombines TRBV27 with TRBJ1-2, with D possibly TRBD1 on 6 matching bases. V gave up 3 bases and J gave up 1 base, with 12 bases separating them. CDR1 is MNHEY, CDR2 SMNVEV, per germline (reference sequence). This CDR3 has 15 residues. The CDR3 protein is CASSLWGASNYGYTF. CDR3 DNA: TGTGCCAGCAGTTTGTGGGGGGCAAGTAACTATGGCTACACCTTC.

This chain links TRBV7-9 with TRBJ2-7; TRBD1 matches 8 bases. Germline-derived CDR1 and CDR2 are SEHNR and FQNEAQ (reference sequence). V shed 5 bases and J 9 bases; nucleotides not matched to a gene: 6. CDR3 length: 12 residues. This CDR3 reads CASSTGQGTQYF. The CDR3 DNA reads as TGTGCCAGCAGCACCGGACAGGGAACGCAGTACTTC.

This clone was detected only once. The CDR3 DNA is TGTGCCAGCAGCTTAGGGACAGGGGCCAACGTCCTGACTTTC. It is translated as CASSLGTGANVLTF. This sequence joins TRBV7-3 and TRBJ2-6; tentative D call: TRBD1 (6 bases). The CDR3 loop spans 14 amino acids. The ends were cut back, 2 bases at V and 4 bases at J, with 6 bases in the middle. Germline V gives CDR1 SGHTA, CDR2 FQGTGA.

The V call is TRBV29-1, the J call TRBJ1-2; the D gene is possibly TRBD1 (5 bases). This CDR3 has 13 residues. CDR1 SQVTM and CDR2 ANQGSEA come from the germline V gene. Between the trimmed V and J ends, which lost 0 bases and 8 bases, there was a span of 13 bases. The CDR3 nucleotides are TGCAGCGTTGAAGATGGCCAGGGCTGGGGCTACACCTTC. It translates to CSVEDGQGWGYTF.